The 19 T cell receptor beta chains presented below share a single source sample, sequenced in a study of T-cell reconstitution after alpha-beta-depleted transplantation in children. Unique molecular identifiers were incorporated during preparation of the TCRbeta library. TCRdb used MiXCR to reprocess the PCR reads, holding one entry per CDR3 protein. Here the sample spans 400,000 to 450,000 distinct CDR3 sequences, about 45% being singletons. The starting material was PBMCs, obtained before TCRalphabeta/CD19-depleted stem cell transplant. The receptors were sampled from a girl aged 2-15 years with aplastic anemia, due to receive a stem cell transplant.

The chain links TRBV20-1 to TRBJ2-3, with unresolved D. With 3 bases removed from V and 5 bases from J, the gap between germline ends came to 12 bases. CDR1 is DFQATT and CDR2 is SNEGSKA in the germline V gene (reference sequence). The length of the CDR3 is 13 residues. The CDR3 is CSARSHPKDTQYF. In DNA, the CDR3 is TGCAGTGCTAGGTCTCACCCCAAAGATACGCAGTATTTT.

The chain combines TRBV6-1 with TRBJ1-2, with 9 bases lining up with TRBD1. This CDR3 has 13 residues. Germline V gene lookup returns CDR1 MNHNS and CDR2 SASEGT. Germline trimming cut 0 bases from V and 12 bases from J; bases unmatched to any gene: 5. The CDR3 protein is CASSEAFRDRDTF. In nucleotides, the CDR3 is TGTGCCAGCAGTGAAGCCTTCAGGGACAGGGACACCTTC.

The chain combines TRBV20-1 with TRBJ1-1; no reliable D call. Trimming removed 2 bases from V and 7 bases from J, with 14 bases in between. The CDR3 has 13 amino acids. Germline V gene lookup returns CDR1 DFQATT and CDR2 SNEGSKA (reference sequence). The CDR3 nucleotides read TGCAGTGCTAGACGGAATCCGGGCAGTGAAGCTTTCTTT. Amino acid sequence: CSARRNPGSEAFF.

For the CDR3, the DNA is TGTGCCACCAGCGACCGACGCAGGGAGACCCAGTACTTC. Translating gives CATSDRRRETQYF. The chain links TRBV15 to TRBJ2-5; D is unresolved. CDR1 LNHNV and CDR2 YYDKDF come from the germline V gene (reference sequence). The CDR3 covers 13 residues. V was shortened by 5 bases and J by 5 bases, with 12 bases between the two germline ends.

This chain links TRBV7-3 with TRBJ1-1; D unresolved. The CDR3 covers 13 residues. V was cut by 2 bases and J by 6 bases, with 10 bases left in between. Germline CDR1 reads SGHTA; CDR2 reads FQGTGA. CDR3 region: CASSLQLYSEAFF. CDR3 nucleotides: TGTGCCAGCAGCTTACAGTTATATTCTGAAGCTTTCTTT.

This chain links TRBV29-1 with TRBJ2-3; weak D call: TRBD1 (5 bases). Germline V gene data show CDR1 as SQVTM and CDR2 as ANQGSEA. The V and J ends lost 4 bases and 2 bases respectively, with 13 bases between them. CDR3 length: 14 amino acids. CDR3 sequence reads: CSVVLWGPTDTQYF. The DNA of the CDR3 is TGCAGCGTTGTCTTGTGGGGCCCCACAGATACGCAGTATTTT.

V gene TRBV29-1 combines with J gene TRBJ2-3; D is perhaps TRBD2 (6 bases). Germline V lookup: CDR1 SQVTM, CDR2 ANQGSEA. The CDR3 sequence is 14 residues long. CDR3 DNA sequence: TGCAACCGGGGGACGGAGGAACGCACAGATACGCAGTATTTT. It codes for CNRGTEERTDTQYF.

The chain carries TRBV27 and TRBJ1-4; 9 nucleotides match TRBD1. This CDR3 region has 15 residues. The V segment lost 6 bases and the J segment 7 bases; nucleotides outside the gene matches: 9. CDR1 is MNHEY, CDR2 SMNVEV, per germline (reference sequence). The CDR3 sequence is CASSTRQGGIEKLFF. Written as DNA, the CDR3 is TGTGCCAGCAGCACCCGACAGGGGGGAATTGAAAAACTGTTTTTT.

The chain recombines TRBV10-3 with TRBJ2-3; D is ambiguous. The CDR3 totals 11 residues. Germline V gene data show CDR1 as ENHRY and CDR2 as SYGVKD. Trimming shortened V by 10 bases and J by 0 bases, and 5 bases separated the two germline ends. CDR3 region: CATTSTDTQYF. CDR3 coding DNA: TGTGCCACAACTAGCACAGATACGCAGTATTTT.

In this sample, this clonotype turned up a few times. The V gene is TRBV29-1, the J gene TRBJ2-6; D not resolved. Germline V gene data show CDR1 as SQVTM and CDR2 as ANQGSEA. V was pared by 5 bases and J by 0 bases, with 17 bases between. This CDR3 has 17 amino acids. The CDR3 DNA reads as TGCAGCGTTAGAGTAGGGAAGGGAAACTCTGGGGCCAACGTCCTGACTTTC. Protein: CSVRVGKGNSGANVLTF.

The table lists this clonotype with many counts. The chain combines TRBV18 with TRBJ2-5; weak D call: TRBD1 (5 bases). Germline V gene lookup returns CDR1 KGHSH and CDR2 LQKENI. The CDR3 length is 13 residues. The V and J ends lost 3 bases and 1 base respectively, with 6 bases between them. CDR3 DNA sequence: TGTGCCAGCTCACCGGGGCTCCAAGAGACCCAGTACTTC. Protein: CASSPGLQETQYF. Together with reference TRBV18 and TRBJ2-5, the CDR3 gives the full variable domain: NAGVMQNPRHLVRRRGQEARLRCSPMKGHSHVYWYRQLPEEGLKFMVYLQKENIIDESGMPKERFSAEFPKEGPSILRIQQVVRGDSAAYFCASSPGLQETQYFGPGTRLLVL.

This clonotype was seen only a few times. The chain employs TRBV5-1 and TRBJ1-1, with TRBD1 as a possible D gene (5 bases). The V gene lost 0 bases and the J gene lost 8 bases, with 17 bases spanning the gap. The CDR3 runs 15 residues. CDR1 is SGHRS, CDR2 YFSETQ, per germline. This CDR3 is CASSLGPTGPPEAFF. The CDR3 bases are TGCGCCAGCAGCTTGGGTCCGACGGGACCACCCGAAGCTTTCTTT.

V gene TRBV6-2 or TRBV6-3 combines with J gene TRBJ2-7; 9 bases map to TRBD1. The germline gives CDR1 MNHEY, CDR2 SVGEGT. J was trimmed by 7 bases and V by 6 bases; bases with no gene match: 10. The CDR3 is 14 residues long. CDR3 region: CASSSLQGAREQYF. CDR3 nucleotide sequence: TGTGCCAGCAGCTCCTTACAGGGGGCGCGGGAGCAGTACTTC.

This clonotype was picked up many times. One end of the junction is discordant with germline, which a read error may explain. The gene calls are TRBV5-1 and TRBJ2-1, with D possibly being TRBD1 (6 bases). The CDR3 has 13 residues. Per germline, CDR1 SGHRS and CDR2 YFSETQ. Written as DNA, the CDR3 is TGCGCCTGCAGCGGCACAGGGTACGATGAGCAGTTCTTC. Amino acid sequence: CACSGTGYDEQFF.

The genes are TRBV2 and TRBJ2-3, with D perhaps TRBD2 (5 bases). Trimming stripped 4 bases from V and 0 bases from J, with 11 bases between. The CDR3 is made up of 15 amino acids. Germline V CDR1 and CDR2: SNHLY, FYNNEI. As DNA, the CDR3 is TGTGCCAGCAGTGCGGCGGGCTCTAGCACAGATACGCAGTATTTT. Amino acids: CASSAAGSSTDTQYF. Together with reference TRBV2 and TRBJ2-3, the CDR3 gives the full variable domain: EPEVTQTPSHQVTQMGQEVILRCVPISNHLYFYWYRQILGQKVEFLVSFYNNEISEKSEIFDDQFSVERPDGSNFTLKIRSTKLEDSAMYFCASSAAGSSTDTQYFGPGTRLTVL.

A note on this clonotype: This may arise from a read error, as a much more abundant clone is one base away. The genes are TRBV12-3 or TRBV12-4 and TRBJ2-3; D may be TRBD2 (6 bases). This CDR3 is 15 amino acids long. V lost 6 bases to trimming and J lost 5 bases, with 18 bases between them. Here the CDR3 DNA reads TGTGCCAGCAGATGGAATAGCGGCCTGAAAGATACGCAGTATTTT. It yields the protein CASRWNSGLKDTQYF.

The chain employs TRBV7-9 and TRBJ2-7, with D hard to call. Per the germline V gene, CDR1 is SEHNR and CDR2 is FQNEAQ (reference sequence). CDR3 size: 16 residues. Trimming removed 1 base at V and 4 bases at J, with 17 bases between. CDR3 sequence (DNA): TGTGCCAGCAGCTTAGGAGCCGGCGGTAAGCCTTACGAGCAGTACTTC. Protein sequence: CASSLGAGGKPYEQYF.

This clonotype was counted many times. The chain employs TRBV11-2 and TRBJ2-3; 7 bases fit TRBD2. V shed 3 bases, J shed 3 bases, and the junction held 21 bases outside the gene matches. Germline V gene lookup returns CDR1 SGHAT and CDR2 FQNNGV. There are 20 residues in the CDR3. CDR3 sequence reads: CASSFRGAAGYGVRTDTQYF. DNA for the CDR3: TGTGCCAGCAGCTTTAGGGGCGCAGCGGGATATGGAGTTAGGACAGATACGCAGTATTTT.

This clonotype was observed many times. The CDR3: CASSDSTSAYTDTQYF. The CDR3, as DNA: TGTGCCAGCAGTGACTCGACTAGCGCTTACACAGATACGCAGTATTTT. This rearrangement joins TRBV27 to TRBJ2-3; 8 nucleotides agree with TRBD2. This CDR3 is 16 amino acids long. Germline V gene data show CDR1 as MNHEY and CDR2 as SMNVEV (reference sequence). Unmatched junction bases numbered 9, after V lost 5 bases and J lost 2 bases.